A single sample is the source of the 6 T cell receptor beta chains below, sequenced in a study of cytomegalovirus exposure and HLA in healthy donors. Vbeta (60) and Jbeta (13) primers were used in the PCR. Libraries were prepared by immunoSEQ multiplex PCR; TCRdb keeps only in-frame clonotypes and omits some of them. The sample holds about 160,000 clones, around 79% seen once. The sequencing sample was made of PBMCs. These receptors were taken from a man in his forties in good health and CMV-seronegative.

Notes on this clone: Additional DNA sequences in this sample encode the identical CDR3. CDR3 in DNA: TGCGCCAGCAGCCCAGCAGGGGCGAACTATGGCTACACCTTC. Residues: CASSPAGANYGYTF. The J gene is TRBJ1-2, the V gene TRBV5-1; a possible D gene is TRBD1 (6 bases). Germline-derived CDR1 and CDR2 are SGHRS and YFSETQ. Trimming removed 4 bases at V and 2 bases at J, with 12 bases between. CDR3 size: 14 residues.

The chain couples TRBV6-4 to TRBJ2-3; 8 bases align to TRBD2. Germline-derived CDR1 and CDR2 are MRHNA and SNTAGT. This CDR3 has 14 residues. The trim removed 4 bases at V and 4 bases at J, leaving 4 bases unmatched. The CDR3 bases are TGTGCCAGCAGTGTGGGACTAGGGGCAGATACGCAGTATTTT. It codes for CASSVGLGADTQYF.

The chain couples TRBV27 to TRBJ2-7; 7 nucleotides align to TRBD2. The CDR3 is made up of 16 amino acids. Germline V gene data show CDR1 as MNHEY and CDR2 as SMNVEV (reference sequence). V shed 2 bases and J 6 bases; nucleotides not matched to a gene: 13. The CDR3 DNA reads TGTGCCAGCAGTTTAGCGGGCGGGAGCATCCCTCTCGAGCAGTACTTC. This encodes CASSLAGGSIPLEQYF.

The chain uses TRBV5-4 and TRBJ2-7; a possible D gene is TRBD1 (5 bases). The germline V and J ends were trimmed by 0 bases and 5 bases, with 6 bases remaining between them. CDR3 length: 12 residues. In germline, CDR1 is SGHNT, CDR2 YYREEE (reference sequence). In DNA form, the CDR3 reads TGTGCCAGCAGCTTGGAAGGGGACGAGCAGTACTTC. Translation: CASSLEGDEQYF.

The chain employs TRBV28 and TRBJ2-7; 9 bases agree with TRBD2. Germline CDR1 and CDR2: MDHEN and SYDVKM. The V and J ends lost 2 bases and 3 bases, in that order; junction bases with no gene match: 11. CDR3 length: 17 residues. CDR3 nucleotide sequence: TGTGCCAGCAGTTTACTGCCTCCAGCGGGAGGAGGCTACGAGCAGTACTTC. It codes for CASSLLPPAGGGYEQYF.

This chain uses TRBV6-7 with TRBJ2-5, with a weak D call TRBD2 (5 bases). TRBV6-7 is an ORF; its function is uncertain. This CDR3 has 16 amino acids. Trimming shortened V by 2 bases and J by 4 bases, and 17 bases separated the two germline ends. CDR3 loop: CASSYKARARGETQYF. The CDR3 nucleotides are TGTGCCAGCAGTTACAAAGCCCGGGCCCGGGGAGAGACCCAGTACTTC.